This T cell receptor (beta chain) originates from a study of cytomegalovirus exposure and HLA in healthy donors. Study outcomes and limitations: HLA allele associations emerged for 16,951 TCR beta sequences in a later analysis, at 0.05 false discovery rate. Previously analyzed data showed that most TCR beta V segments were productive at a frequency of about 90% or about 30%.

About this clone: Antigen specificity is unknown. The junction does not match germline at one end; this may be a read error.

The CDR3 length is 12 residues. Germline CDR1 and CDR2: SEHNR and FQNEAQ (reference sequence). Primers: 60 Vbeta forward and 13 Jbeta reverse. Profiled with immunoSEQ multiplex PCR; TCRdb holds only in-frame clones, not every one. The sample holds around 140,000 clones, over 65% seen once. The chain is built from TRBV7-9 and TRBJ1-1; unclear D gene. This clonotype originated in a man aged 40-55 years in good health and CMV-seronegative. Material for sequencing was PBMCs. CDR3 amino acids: CSSSLEHTEAFF. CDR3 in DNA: TGTTCCAGCAGCTTAGAGCACACTGAAGCTTTCTTT.